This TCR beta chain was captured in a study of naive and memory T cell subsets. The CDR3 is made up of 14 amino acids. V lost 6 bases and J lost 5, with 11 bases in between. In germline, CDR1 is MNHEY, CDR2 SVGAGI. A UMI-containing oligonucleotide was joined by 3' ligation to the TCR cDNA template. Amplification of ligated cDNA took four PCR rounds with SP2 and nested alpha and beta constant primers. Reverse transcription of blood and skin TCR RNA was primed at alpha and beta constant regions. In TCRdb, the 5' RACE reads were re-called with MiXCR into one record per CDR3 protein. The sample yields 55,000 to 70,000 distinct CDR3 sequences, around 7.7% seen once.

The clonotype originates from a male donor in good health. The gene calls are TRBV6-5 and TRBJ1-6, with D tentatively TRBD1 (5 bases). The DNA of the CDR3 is TGTGCCAGCAGGCGACAGCCGGATAATTCACCCCTCCACTTT. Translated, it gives CASRRQPDNSPLHF.